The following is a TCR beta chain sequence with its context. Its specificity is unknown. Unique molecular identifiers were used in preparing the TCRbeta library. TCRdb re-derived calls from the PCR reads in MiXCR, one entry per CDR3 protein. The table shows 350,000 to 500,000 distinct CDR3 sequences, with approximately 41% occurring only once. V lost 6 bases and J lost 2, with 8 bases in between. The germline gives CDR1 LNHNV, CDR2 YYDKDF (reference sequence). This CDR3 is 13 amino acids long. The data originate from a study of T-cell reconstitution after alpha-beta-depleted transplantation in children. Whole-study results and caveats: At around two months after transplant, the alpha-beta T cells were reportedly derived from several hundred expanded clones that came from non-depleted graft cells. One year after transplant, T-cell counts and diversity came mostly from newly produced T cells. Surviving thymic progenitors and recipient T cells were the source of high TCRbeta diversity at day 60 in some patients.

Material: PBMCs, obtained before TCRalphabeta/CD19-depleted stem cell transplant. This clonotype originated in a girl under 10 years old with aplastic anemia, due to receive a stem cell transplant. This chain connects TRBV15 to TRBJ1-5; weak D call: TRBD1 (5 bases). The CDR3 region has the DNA TGTGCCACCAGTGTCAGGGGCAATCAGCCCCAGCATTTT. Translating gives CATSVRGNQPQHF.